This T cell receptor beta chain was captured in a study of metastatic and nonmetastatic thyroid tumors. In the study overall: Across peripheral blood and tumor or nodule tissue samples taken from malignant and benign thyroid patients, the repertoires were compared with one another.

The sample holds a few counts of this clone. What it binds is unknown. CDR1 LNHNV and CDR2 YYDKDF come from the germline V gene (reference sequence). The V gene lost 2 bases and the J gene lost 2 bases, with 13 bases spanning the gap. The CDR3 has 15 amino acids. Each patient came to thyroid surgery without any prior treatment (of any kind). The study's findings and limits: Malignant thyroid tumors reportedly had TCR beta diversity that was significantly higher than in benign nodules, in blood and tumor.

Through MiXCR, TCRdb re-clonotyped the PCR reads. The data show some 21,000 clones, 25% to 30% seen once. Sequencing input: blood. This TCR was recovered from a male donor with papillary thyroid cancer or a benign thyroid nodule (not recorded which). Some clones in this sample may be carry-over from other donors' samples. This chain connects TRBV15 to TRBJ2-7, with D perhaps matching TRBD1 (6 bases). The chain's CDR3 is CATSRPRDTTYEQYF. DNA of the CDR3: TGTGCCACCAGCAGACCCCGGGACACAACCTACGAGCAGTACTTC.